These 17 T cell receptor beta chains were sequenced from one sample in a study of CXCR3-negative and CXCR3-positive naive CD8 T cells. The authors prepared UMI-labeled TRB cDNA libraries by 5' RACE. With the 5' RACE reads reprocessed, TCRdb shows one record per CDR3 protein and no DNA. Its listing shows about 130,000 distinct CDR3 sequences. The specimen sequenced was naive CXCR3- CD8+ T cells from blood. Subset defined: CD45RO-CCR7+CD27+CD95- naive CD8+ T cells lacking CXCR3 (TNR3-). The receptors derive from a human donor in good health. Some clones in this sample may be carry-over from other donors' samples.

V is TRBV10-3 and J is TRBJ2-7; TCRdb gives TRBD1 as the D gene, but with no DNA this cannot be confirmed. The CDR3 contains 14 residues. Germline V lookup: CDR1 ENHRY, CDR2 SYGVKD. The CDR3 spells CAISGTGSSYEQYF.

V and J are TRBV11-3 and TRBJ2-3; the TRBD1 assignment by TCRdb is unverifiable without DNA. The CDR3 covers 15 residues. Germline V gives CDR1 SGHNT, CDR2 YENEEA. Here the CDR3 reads CASSSPWGGDSAQYF.

CDR3 amino acids: CSVEAWAEDTQYF. The chain carries TRBV29-1 and TRBJ2-3. The CDR3 has 13 amino acids. CDR1 SQVTM and CDR2 ANQGSEA come from the germline V gene.

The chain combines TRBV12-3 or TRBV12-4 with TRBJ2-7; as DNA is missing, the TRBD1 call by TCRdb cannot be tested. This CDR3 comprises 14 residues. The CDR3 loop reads CASGRGDSVYEQYF.

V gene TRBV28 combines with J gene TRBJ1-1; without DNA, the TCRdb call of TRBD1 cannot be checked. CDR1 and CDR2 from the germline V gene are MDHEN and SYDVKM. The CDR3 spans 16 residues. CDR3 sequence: CASSPRGQLMNTEAFF.

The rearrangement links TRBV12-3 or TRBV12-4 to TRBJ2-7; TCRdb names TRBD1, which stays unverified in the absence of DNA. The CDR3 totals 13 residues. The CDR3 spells CASSLGQFGEQYF.

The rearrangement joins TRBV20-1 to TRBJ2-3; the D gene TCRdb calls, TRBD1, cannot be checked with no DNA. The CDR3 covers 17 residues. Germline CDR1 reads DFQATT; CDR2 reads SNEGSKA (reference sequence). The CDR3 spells CSARDPEDRKSTDTQYF.

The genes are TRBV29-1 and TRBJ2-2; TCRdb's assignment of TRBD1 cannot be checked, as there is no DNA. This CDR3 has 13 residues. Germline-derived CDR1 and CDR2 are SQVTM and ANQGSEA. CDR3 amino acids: CSAGTGNTGELFF.

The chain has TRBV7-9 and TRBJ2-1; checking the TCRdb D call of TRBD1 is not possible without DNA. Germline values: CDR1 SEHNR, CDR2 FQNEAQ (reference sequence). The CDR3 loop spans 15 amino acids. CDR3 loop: CASSLAGTGGDEQFF.

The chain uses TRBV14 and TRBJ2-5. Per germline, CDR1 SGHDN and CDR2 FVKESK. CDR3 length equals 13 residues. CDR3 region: CASSHLYQETQYF. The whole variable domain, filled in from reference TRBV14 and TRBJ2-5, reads EAGVTQFPSHSVIEKGQTVTLRCDPISGHDNLYWYRRVMGKEIKFLLHFVKESKQDESGMPNNRFLAERTGGTYSTLKVQPAELEDSGVYFCASSHLYQETQYFGPGTRLLVL.

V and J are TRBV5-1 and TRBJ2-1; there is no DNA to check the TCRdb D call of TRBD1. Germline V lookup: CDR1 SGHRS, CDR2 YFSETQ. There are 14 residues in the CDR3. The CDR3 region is CASSPDRVRDEQFF.

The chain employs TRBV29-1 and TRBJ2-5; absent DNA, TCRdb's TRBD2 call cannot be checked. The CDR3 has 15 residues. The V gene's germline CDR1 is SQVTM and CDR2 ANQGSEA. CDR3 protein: CSVEGTSGTQETQYF.

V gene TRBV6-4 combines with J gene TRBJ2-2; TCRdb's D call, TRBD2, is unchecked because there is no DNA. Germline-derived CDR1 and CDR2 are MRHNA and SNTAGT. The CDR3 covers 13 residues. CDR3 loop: CASSERDTGELFF.

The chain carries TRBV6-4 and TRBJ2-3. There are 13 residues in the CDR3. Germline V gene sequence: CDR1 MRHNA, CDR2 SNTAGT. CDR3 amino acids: CASSRRTTDTQYF.

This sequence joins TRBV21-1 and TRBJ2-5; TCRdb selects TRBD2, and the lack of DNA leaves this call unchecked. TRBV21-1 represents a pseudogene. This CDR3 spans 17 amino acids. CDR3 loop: CASSKKRKGEGQETQYF.

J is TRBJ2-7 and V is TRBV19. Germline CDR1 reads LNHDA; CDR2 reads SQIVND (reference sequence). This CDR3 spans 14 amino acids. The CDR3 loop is CASSISAGGYEQYF.

CDR3 residues: CASSSPTRTYEQYF. The chain uses TRBV5-1 and TRBJ2-7. Germline lookup yields CDR1 SGHRS and CDR2 YFSETQ. The CDR3 runs 14 residues. The full variable domain, with the rest looked up from reference TRBV5-1 and TRBJ2-7, is KAGVTQTPRYLIKTRGQQVTLSCSPISGHRSVSWYQQTPGQGLQFLFEYFSETQRNKGNFPGRFSGRQFSNSRSEMNVSTLELGDSALYLCASSSPTRTYEQYFGPGTRLTVT.